The present TCR beta chain was sequenced within a study of vaccination and CD4 T cells after COVID-19. Trimming pared 3 bases from V and 5 bases from J, leaving 10 bases between. Per the germline V gene, CDR1 is SNHLY and CDR2 is FYNNEI. The CDR3 sequence is 14 residues long. Described treatment: roughly ten-day PBMC culture with coronavirus spike peptide pools or control peptides (ViraFEST assay). Sequenced with the Oncomine TCR Beta short-read assay was DNA taken from cultured CD4+ T cells. TCRdb analysed the PCR reads with MiXCR anew, one entry per CDR3 protein. Of roughly 13,000 distinct CDR3 sequences in the sample, less than 70% are singletons; the top ten hold over 9.5%. As concerns this clonotype: Antigen unknown.

Material: CD4+ T cells from blood, cultured in vitro. The receptor was derived from a human donor who had recovered from COVID-19. This chain joins TRBV2 and TRBJ2-2, with D tentatively TRBD1 (6 bases). For the CDR3, the DNA is TGTGCCAGCAGTGACAGGGGACGAACCGGGGAGCTGTTTTTT. This gives the protein CASSDRGRTGELFF.